This TCR beta chain originates from a study of blood T cells in healthy people across ages. The CDR3 consists of 12 residues. From germline, CDR1 is KGHSH and CDR2 LQKENI. A second PCR of roughly 7 to 11 cycles used a sample-barcoded 5' primer and a J-beta primer mix. TCRdb independently ran MiXCR on the 5' RACE reads; one entry per CDR3 protein. The sample shows about 720,000 distinct CDR3 sequences, about 24% of them seen only once. Ranging in age from roughly 6 to 95, the donors were healthy Caucasian individuals from Russia. This TCR came from a man aged 65 to 79 in good health. The chain combines TRBV18 with TRBJ2-7, with D unresolved. The J call may not be correct, given that the DNA end is closer to TRBJ2-1. Sequences were obtained from blood. Here the CDR3 reads CASSLSQDEQFF. The DNA of the CDR3 is TGTGCCAGCTCACTCTCCCAGGATGAGCAGTTCTTC.